This T cell receptor beta chain comes out of a study of cytomegalovirus exposure and HLA in healthy donors. With 60 Vbeta and 13 Jbeta primers, the PCR was carried out. TCRdb's copy holds only in-frame clones and misses some; the assay was immunoSEQ multiplex PCR. The table lists 150,000 to 200,000 clones, 87% of them singletons. This clone was found once. Input material: PBMCs. The receptor comes from a girl under three years old in good health and CMV-seronegative.

The CDR3 DNA is TGCGCCAGCAGCCAAGAGGGTGGCTGGACACGACAAGAGACCCAGTACTTC. This codes for CASSQEGGWTRQETQYF. The rearrangement joins TRBV4-1 to TRBJ2-5, with TRBD1 as a possible D gene (5 bases). Trimming removed 0 bases from V and 2 bases from J, with 16 bases in between. The CDR3 has 17 amino acids. Germline values: CDR1 MGHRA, CDR2 YSYEKL.